The clone carrying this T cell receptor (beta chain) has ten or more counts. A single record per CDR3 protein comes from TCRdb applying MiXCR to the 5' RACE reads. The table shows about 66,000 distinct CDR3 sequences, with 3% to 5% occurring only once. This CDR3 contains 14 residues. Deletions cut 5 bases from V and 4 bases from J, with 12 bases between. The germline V gene encodes CDR1 LNHNV and CDR2 YYDKDF (reference sequence). This record belongs to a study of neurological immune-mediated disorders. This chain connects TRBV15 to TRBJ2-1; D is possibly TRBD1 (6 bases). Input material: PBMCs. The receptor was isolated from a young man with multiple sclerosis. This chain's CDR3 is CATSVTGRYNEQFF. The CDR3 DNA is TGTGCCACCAGCGTGACAGGTCGATACAATGAGCAGTTCTTC.